The 24 T cell receptor beta chains listed next were all sequenced from one sample in a study of blood T cell repertoires in COVID-19 (dated by TCRdb to the early 2020s). The library was built by means of the immunoSEQ multiplex PCR assay. TCRdb limited this immuneACCESS table to in-frame rearrangements with V and J called. A share of clones is missing; checked studies link under half to unresolved V genes, and the rest is unexplained. The sample table contains about 380,000 clones; only one count was recorded for less than 90% of them. Together, the top ten hold roughly 3% of the sample. Sequencing was carried out using PBMCs or T cells enriched from blood (not recorded which). These receptors were taken from a woman between 25 and 40 years old who had recovered from COVID-19.

A note on this clone: Compared with germline, one end of the junction differs, possibly owing to a read error. The rearrangement uses TRBV10-2 and TRBJ2-2, with TRBD2 as a possible D gene (5 bases). The CDR3 runs to 14 residues. Germline V CDR1 and CDR2: WSHSY, SAAADI. The CDR3 DNA sequence: TGCGCCAGCAGTGAGTCCAGACTAACCGGTGAGCTGTTTTTT. Protein product: CASSESRLTGELFF.

The chain uses TRBV10-3 and TRBJ1-2, with TRBD1 matching 10 bases. CDR3 length: 13 residues. Germline V gene data show CDR1 as ENHRY and CDR2 as SYGVKD. Trimming at V came to 10 bases and at J to 3 bases, leaving 5 bases not matched to a gene. Here the CDR3 DNA reads TGTGCCACCGGACAGGGGGGGCACTATGGCTACACCTTC. Translating it yields CATGQGGHYGYTF.

This chain uses TRBV4-1 with TRBJ2-6; the match to TRBD2 covers 13 bases. Germline trimming cut 4 bases from V and 10 bases from J; bases unmatched to any gene: 10. The CDR3 is 17 residues long. Germline values: CDR1 MGHRA, CDR2 YSYEKL. The CDR3 spells CASSPDGLAGALNVLTF. CDR3 bases: TGCGCCAGCAGCCCCGACGGACTAGCGGGAGCCTTAAACGTCCTGACTTTC.

The CDR3 nucleotides read TGTGCCAGCAGCCCTGGGACAGGTTTAAGTGGCTACACCTTC. It translates to CASSPGTGLSGYTF. The chain combines TRBV28 with TRBJ1-2; 8 bases match TRBD1. Germline CDR1 and CDR2: MDHEN and SYDVKM. With 6 bases clipped from V and 7 bases from J, the junction kept 10 bases outside the gene matches. The CDR3 length is 14 residues.

V is TRBV9 and J is TRBJ2-1, with a weak D call TRBD2 (6 bases). The germline gives CDR1 SGDLS, CDR2 YYNGEE. V was trimmed by 4 bases and J by 10 bases, leaving 21 bases between them. The CDR3 runs to 15 residues. In nucleotides, the CDR3 is TGTGCCAGCAGCCCCCCCGGGAGCTTTAAGATAGAGCAGTTCTTC. Translating it yields CASSPPGSFKIEQFF.

The chain employs TRBV4-1 and TRBJ1-6; D ambiguous. The CDR3 runs 15 residues. V lost 1 base and J 0 bases, leaving 4 bases between the germline ends. The germline CDR1 and CDR2 sequences are MGHRA and YSYEKL. The CDR3 sequence: CASSQGSSYNSPLHF. The CDR3 DNA reads TGCGCCAGCAGCCAAGGGAGCTCCTATAATTCACCCCTCCACTTT.

This clone was detected only once. This chain joins TRBV5-5 and TRBJ1-5; 8 bases are shared with TRBD1. CDR1 and CDR2 from the germline V gene are SGHKS and YYEKEE (reference sequence). The V and J ends lost 0 bases and 5 bases, in that order; junction bases with no gene match: 7. CDR3 length: 16 residues. The CDR3 protein is CASSLAGQGDHQPQHF. The CDR3 bases are TGTGCCAGCAGCTTGGCCGGACAGGGTGACCATCAGCCCCAGCATTTT.

J is TRBJ2-7 and V is TRBV19, with unresolved D. Germline loops: CDR1 LNHDA, CDR2 SQIVND (reference sequence). Deletions cut 5 bases from V and 2 bases from J, with 13 bases between. The CDR3 spans 14 residues. The CDR3, as DNA: TGTGCCAGTAGTGTCGCAGTGCAAACCTACGAGCAGTACTTC. Translated: CASSVAVQTYEQYF.

The chain employs TRBV27 and TRBJ1-4; no reliable D call. The V end lost 1 base, the J end lost 4 bases, and 13 bases lay between the germline ends. The CDR3 is 16 amino acids. The germline V gene has CDR1 MNHEY and CDR2 SMNVEV (reference sequence). Here the CDR3 reads CASSLYLAEDNEKLFF. The CDR3 DNA reads TGTGCCAGCAGTTTATATCTAGCTGAAGATAATGAAAAACTGTTTTTT.

The chain uses TRBV5-6 and TRBJ2-1, with 11 positions matching TRBD2. The junction had 6 bases not matched to a gene; V was cut back by 2 bases and J by 8 bases. Germline V lookup: CDR1 SGHDT, CDR2 YYEEEE. This CDR3 comprises 15 residues. The CDR3 loop is CASSFRLAGIDEQFF. The CDR3 coding sequence is TGTGCCAGCAGCTTTCGACTAGCGGGGATCGATGAGCAGTTCTTC.

V is TRBV9 and J is TRBJ1-3; D gene unclear. This CDR3 is 17 amino acids long. The germline CDR1 and CDR2 sequences are SGDLS and YYNGEE. Trimming removed 0 bases from V and 0 bases from J, with 13 bases in between. Here the CDR3 reads CASSVAWARNSGNTIYF. Here the CDR3 DNA reads TGTGCCAGCAGCGTAGCGTGGGCCAGGAACTCTGGAAACACCATATATTTT.

This CDR3 is CASRTGRLGGYTF. The CDR3 nucleotides read TGTGCCAGCAGGACGGGGAGGTTAGGTGGCTACACCTTC. The chain combines TRBV12-3 or TRBV12-4 with TRBJ1-2, with D unclear. The V end was cut by 6 bases, the J end by 7 bases, with 15 bases between. The CDR3 length is 13 residues.

The chain uses TRBV29-1 and TRBJ1-2, with 10 nucleotides matching TRBD1. After removal of 6 bases from V and 6 bases from J, the junction contained 4 bases not matched to a gene. The CDR3 runs to 12 residues. Germline-derived CDR1 and CDR2 are SQVTM and ANQGSEA. DNA of the CDR3: TGCAGCGTGGACAGGGGGTTCAATGGCTACACCTTC. Translated, it gives CSVDRGFNGYTF.

This clone was detected once. The CDR3 spells CASSTPLAGDNEQFF. For the CDR3, the DNA is TGCGCCAGCAGCACGCCCCTAGCGGGAGACAATGAGCAGTTCTTC. The rearrangement uses TRBV5-1 and TRBJ2-1; 10 bases match TRBD2. Germline V gene sequence: CDR1 SGHRS, CDR2 YFSETQ. The CDR3 loop spans 15 amino acids. V lost 4 bases to trimming and J lost 5 bases; unmatched junction nucleotides: 6. The complete variable domain, with remaining parts taken from reference TRBV5-1 and TRBJ2-1, reads KAGVTQTPRYLIKTRGQQVTLSCSPISGHRSVSWYQQTPGQGLQFLFEYFSETQRNKGNFPGRFSGRQFSNSRSEMNVSTLELGDSALYLCASSTPLAGDNEQFFGPGTRLTVL.

This chain uses TRBV14 with TRBJ1-1; a weak D match, TRBD1 (5 bases). The CDR3 totals 13 residues. The germline V and J ends were trimmed by 0 bases and 11 bases, with 13 bases remaining between them. Per germline, CDR1 SGHDN and CDR2 FVKESK. CDR3 protein: CASSQDPQGRAFF. The CDR3 coding sequence is TGTGCCAGCAGCCAAGATCCGCAGGGTAGGGCTTTCTTT.

The J gene is TRBJ2-7, the V gene TRBV19; D possibly corresponds to TRBD1 (6 bases). V lost 5 bases and J 2 bases, leaving 16 bases between the germline ends. This CDR3 is built from 15 residues. Germline CDR1 reads LNHDA; CDR2 reads SQIVND (reference sequence). The CDR3 loop is CASSRVPGEPYEQYF. The CDR3 DNA follows: TGTGCCAGTAGTCGCGTCCCAGGGGAACCCTACGAGCAGTACTTC.

The chain links TRBV19 to TRBJ1-5, with D possibly matching TRBD1 (6 bases). Germline-derived CDR1 and CDR2 are LNHDA and SQIVND (reference sequence). Trimming stripped 3 bases from V and 2 bases from J, with 14 bases between. The CDR3 extends over 16 amino acids. Here the CDR3 DNA reads TGTGCCAGTAGTATTGCGGGGGCCGGAGGCAATCAGCCCCAGCATTTT. It specifies CASSIAGAGGNQPQHF. Drawing the rest from reference TRBV19 and TRBJ1-5, the complete variable domain is DGGITQSPKYLFRKEGQNVTLSCEQNLNHDAMYWYRQDPGQGLRLIYYSQIVNDFQKGDIAEGYSVSREKKESFPLTVTSAQKNPTAFYLCASSIAGAGGNQPQHFGDGTRLSIL.

J is TRBJ2-5 and V is TRBV29-1; TRBD2 matches at 8 bases. Trimming at V came to 8 bases and at J to 6 bases, leaving 8 bases not matched to a gene. From germline, CDR1 is SQVTM and CDR2 ANQGSEA. The CDR3 runs 12 residues. CDR3 sequence: CSFRGGRKTQYF. As DNA, the CDR3 is TGCAGCTTCCGGGGGGGCCGAAAGACCCAGTACTTC.

This clone was recorded a few times. This chain uses TRBV7-8 with TRBJ1-4; 10 positions agree with TRBD1. Germline CDR1 is SGHVS and CDR2 is FQNEAQ. The CDR3 consists of 15 residues. Losses at the gene ends were 3 bases for V and 7 bases for J; bases not matched to a gene: 5. The CDR3 DNA reads as TGTGCCAGCAGCTTCCGGGACAGGGGTACTGAAAAACTGTTTTTT. The encoded protein is CASSFRDRGTEKLFF.

This sequence joins TRBV5-1 and TRBJ1-4; no reliable D call. The length of the CDR3 is 15 residues. V was pared by 1 base and J by 2 bases, with 9 bases between. Germline V gives CDR1 SGHRS, CDR2 YFSETQ. The CDR3, as DNA: TGCGCCAGCAGCTTGTCGGGGTCCACTAATGAAAAACTGTTTTTT. Protein sequence: CASSLSGSTNEKLFF.

The genes are TRBV6-6 and TRBJ2-7, with 7 bases fitting TRBD2. Trimming at V came to 7 bases and at J to 3 bases, leaving 9 bases not matched to a gene. Germline loops: CDR1 MNHNY, CDR2 SVGAGI (reference sequence). The length of the CDR3 is 14 residues. CDR3 DNA: TGTGCCAGCACCCGGGGCGGGAGAGTCTACGAGCAGTACTTC. This codes for CASTRGGRVYEQYF.

V gene TRBV9 combines with J gene TRBJ2-2, with D possibly matching TRBD2 (5 bases). The CDR3 consists of 15 residues. V was shortened by 0 bases and J by 4 bases, with 10 bases between the two germline ends. Germline V CDR1 and CDR2: SGDLS, YYNGEE. This chain's CDR3 is CASSVVGAGTGELFF. Here the CDR3 DNA reads TGTGCCAGCAGCGTAGTAGGTGCGGGCACCGGGGAGCTGTTTTTT.

The chain links TRBV3-1 (or the pseudogene TRBV3-2) to TRBJ1-5; D not certain. The CDR3 runs to 16 residues. Trimming stripped 3 bases from V and 4 bases from J, with 16 bases between. CDR1 and CDR2 (germline): LGHDT, YNNKEL (reference sequence). CDR3 DNA: TGTGCCAGCAGCCAGGGCGAGGGAGACACTAATCAGCCCCAGCATTTT. Amino acids: CASSQGEGDTNQPQHF.

J is TRBJ1-1 and V is TRBV11-3; tentative D call: TRBD1 (5 bases). The germline V and J ends were trimmed by 4 bases and 11 bases, with 14 bases remaining between them. Per the germline V gene, CDR1 is SGHNT and CDR2 is YENEEA. The CDR3 is 12 residues long. CDR3 coding DNA: TGTGCCAGCAGCTCTGGGGCCGGGCGGGCTTTCTTT. This codes for CASSSGAGRAFF.